The clone carrying this T cell receptor beta chain was observed a single time. The antigen is undetermined. The V gene end was trimmed by 4 bases and the J gene end by 6 bases; junction bases not matched to a gene: 9. This CDR3 region has 14 residues. Per the germline V gene, CDR1 is SGHNT and CDR2 is YYREEE (reference sequence). The sample originates from a study of OX40 agonist ivuxolimab in advanced cancers. Study at large: Averaging roughly 60 years in age, with a range of about 23 to 90, the cohort was about 83% male.

The assay was immunoSEQ multiplex PCR, and TCRdb's table has in-frame clones only and misses some. Found here are tens of thousands of clones, about 80% of them singletons; the top ten hold 1.5% to 2%. The study's findings and limits: Relatively little clonal expansion, among the lowest observed, appeared in partial responders at 0.1-3.0 mg/kg.

The source of this sequence is an adult with an advanced solid tumor such as melanoma, head and neck, liver or kidney cancer. The V call is TRBV5-4, the J call TRBJ1-2, with 7 bases aligning to TRBD1. The specimen comprised CD4+ or CD8+ T cells sorted from blood, sampled in a trial of the OX40 agonist ivuxolimab. The CDR3 loop is CASSPSGTADGYTF. For the CDR3, the DNA is TGTGCCAGCAGCCCCTCCGGGACAGCAGATGGCTACACCTTC.